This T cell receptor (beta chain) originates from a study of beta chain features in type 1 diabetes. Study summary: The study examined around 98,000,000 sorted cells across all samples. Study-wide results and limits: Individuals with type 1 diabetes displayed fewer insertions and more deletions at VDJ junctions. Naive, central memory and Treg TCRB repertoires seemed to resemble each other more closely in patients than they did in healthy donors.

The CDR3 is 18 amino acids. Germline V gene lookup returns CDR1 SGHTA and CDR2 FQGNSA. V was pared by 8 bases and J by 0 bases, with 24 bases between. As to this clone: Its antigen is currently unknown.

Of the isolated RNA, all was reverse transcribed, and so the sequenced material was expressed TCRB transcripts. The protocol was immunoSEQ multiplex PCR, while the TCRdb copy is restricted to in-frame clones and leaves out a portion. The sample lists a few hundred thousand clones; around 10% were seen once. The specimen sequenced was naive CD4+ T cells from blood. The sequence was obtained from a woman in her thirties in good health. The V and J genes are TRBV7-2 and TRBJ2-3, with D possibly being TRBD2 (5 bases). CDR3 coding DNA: TGTGCCAGCCAAAAAAGGGCTGGCGGGCGGACTAGCACAGATACGCAGTATTTT. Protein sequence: CASQKRAGGRTSTDTQYF.